At least ten counts were recorded for the clone carrying this T cell receptor (beta chain). The V gene end was trimmed by 3 bases and the J gene end by 2 bases; junction bases not matched to a gene: 13. The CDR3 spans 18 residues. Germline lookup yields CDR1 DFQATT and CDR2 SNEGSKA (reference sequence). Listed TCR primers, together with previously described methods, were used for the bulk TCR libraries. In TCRdb, the PCR reads were re-called with MiXCR into one record per CDR3 protein. The sample gives approximately 97,000 distinct CDR3 sequences, 20% to 25% of which show up once; under 1% is in the top ten. This sample is drawn from a study of molecular identifiers for immune sequencing clone quantification.

The V and J genes are TRBV20-1 and TRBJ2-3, with 11 bases matching TRBD2. This TCR was sampled from a human donor in good health. Some libraries in this study had Jurkat cell RNA spiked in. The sequenced sample was naive CD8+ T cells from blood, with Jurkat cell RNA spiked in. This sample's subset: FACS-sorted CD8+CD4-CCR7+CD45RA+ naive T cells. DNA for the CDR3: TGCAGTGCTAGTGAGACTAGCGGGATAAGTAGGAACACAGATACGCAGTATTTT. It is translated as CSASETSGISRNTDTQYF.